Shown below are 22 T cell receptor beta chains from a single sample sequenced in a study of cytomegalovirus exposure and HLA in healthy donors. PCR employed 60 Vbeta and 13 Jbeta primers. Sequenced by immunoSEQ multiplex PCR; TCRdb stores in-frame clones only, minus some. The repertoire holds 95,000 to 150,000 clones, with 75% to 85% as singletons. Input material: PBMCs. Receptors were obtained from a woman between 45 and 65 years old in good health and CMV-seropositive.

This chain joins TRBV5-4 and TRBJ1-6, with D unclear. The CDR3 has 16 residues. Germline V CDR1 and CDR2: SGHNT, YYREEE (reference sequence). Trimming removed 4 bases at V and 0 bases at J, with 11 bases between. The CDR3 region has the DNA TGTGCCAGCAGCCAAATGTCACTCTCCTATAATTCACCCCTCCACTTT. It yields the protein CASSQMSLSYNSPLHF. Full variable domain (rest looked up from reference TRBV5-4 and TRBJ1-6): ETGVTQSPTHLIKTRGQQVTLRCSSQSGHNTVSWYQQALGQGPQFIFQYYREEENGRGNFPPRFSGLQFPNYSSELNVNALELDDSALYLCASSQMSLSYNSPLHFGNGTRLTVT.

This chain links TRBV9 with TRBJ2-2; 8 bases agree with TRBD2. The trim removed 4 bases at V and 6 bases at J, leaving 2 bases unmatched. Germline V gene sequence: CDR1 SGDLS, CDR2 YYNGEE. The CDR3 covers 13 residues. The CDR3 loop reads CASSPGGAGELFF. In nucleotides, the CDR3 is TGTGCCAGCAGCCCGGGGGGGGCCGGGGAGCTGTTTTTT.

This chain uses TRBV6-6 with TRBJ1-5; the match to TRBD1 covers 12 bases. The V and J ends lost 2 bases and 6 bases, in that order; junction bases with no gene match: 2. Germline V lookup: CDR1 MNHNY, CDR2 SVGAGI (reference sequence). CDR3 size: 15 residues. This chain's CDR3 is CASSYGDRGPQPQHF. The CDR3 DNA reads TGTGCCAGCAGTTACGGGGACAGGGGGCCTCAGCCCCAGCATTTT.

The gene calls are TRBV2 and TRBJ1-5, with D possibly TRBD1 on 5 matching bases. V gave up 6 bases and J gave up 5 bases, with 14 bases separating them. The CDR3 sequence is 14 residues long. The germline CDR1 and CDR2 sequences are SNHLY and FYNNEI. The CDR3 bases are TGTGCCAGCAGAAAGAAGGGCAGGGATCAGCCCCAGCATTTT. It is translated as CASRKKGRDQPQHF.

V gene TRBV30 combines with J gene TRBJ2-7, with 8 bases lining up with TRBD1. The CDR3 is 15 residues long. Trimming cost V 5 bases and J 7 bases; bases outside gene matches: 16. Germline loops: CDR1 GTSNPN, CDR2 SVGIG (reference sequence). The CDR3 DNA reads as TGTGCCTGGTCCCCGGGACAGGCATGGAGTAGGGAGCAGTACTTC. Protein sequence: CAWSPGQAWSREQYF.

This clone was detected once. This chain links TRBV4-3 with TRBJ1-1; no clear D. Germline V lookup: CDR1 LGHNA, CDR2 YSLEER. V was cut by 3 bases and J by 2 bases, with 19 bases left in between. This CDR3 contains 17 residues. For the CDR3, the DNA is TGCGCCAGCAGCCAGGAATACAGCCCGGAAAAAAACACTGAAGCTTTCTTT. Protein sequence: CASSQEYSPEKNTEAFF.

The chain has TRBV11-3 and TRBJ2-7; D gene unclear. The CDR3 sequence is 11 residues long. V was cut by 4 bases and J by 4 bases, with 5 bases left in between. CDR1 and CDR2 (germline): SGHNT, YENEEA. The CDR3 spells CASSSVYEQYF. CDR3 in DNA: TGTGCCAGCAGCTCCGTATACGAGCAGTACTTC.

The chain is built from TRBV7-9 and TRBJ2-3, with no clear D. Germline loops: CDR1 SEHNR, CDR2 FQNEAQ (reference sequence). The CDR3 is 14 amino acids. The V end lost 5 bases, the J end lost 2 bases, and 11 bases lay between the germline ends. DNA for the CDR3: TGTGCCAGCAGCCCCGTCCTTTCCACAGATACGCAGTATTTT. As protein: CASSPVLSTDTQYF.

The chain carries TRBV6-5 and TRBJ2-2, with D possibly matching TRBD1 (5 bases). There are 14 residues in the CDR3. The ends were cut back, 10 bases at V and 3 bases at J, with 15 bases in the middle. Germline CDR1 MNHEY, CDR2 SVGAGI. This CDR3 reads CATRTPAHTGELFF. CDR3 nucleotides: TGTGCCACCCGGACACCGGCCCACACCGGGGAGCTGTTTTTT.

V is TRBV29-1 and J is TRBJ1-2, with a tentative D call TRBD1 (6 bases). The CDR3 loop spans 13 amino acids. CDR1 and CDR2 from the germline V gene are SQVTM and ANQGSEA. The V end lost 4 bases, the J end lost 6 bases, and 15 bases lay between the germline ends. The CDR3 DNA follows: TGCAGCGTTGGGGAAACAGGGTATGATGGCTACACCTTC. It specifies CSVGETGYDGYTF. Together with reference TRBV29-1 and TRBJ1-2, the CDR3 gives the full variable domain: SAVISQKPSRDICQRGTSLTIQCQVDSQVTMMFWYRQQPGQSLTLIATANQGSEATYESGFVIDKFPISRPNLTFSTLTVSNMSPEDSSIYLCSVGETGYDGYTFGSGTRLTVV.

The chain is built from TRBV7-9 and TRBJ1-3; D possibly corresponds to TRBD1 (6 bases). The CDR3 runs 16 residues. Germline CDR1 and CDR2: SEHNR and FQNEAQ (reference sequence). Trimming removed 0 bases from V and 0 bases from J, with 9 bases in between. The CDR3 sequence: CASSLAGRGSGNTIYF. DNA of the CDR3: TGTGCCAGCAGCTTAGCGGGCAGGGGCTCTGGAAACACCATATATTTT.

The table lists this clone with a few counts. The chain recombines TRBV5-3 with TRBJ1-3; D might be TRBD1 (6 bases). Being an ORF, TRBV5-3 has a function that is uncertain. The V and J ends lost 1 base and 0 bases respectively, with 8 bases between them. The CDR3 extends over 15 amino acids. This CDR3 reads CARSLTGSSGNTIYF. In DNA form, the CDR3 reads TGTGCCAGAAGCTTGACAGGGAGCTCTGGAAACACCATATATTTT.

This clone was observed a single time. The J gene is TRBJ2-2, the V gene TRBV7-2; a weak D match, TRBD2 (5 bases). The CDR3 covers 13 residues. The ends were cut back, 5 bases at V and 6 bases at J, with 10 bases in the middle. Germline lookup yields CDR1 SGHTA and CDR2 FQGNSA. The CDR3 loop reads CASSPRVAGELFF. CDR3 nucleotides: TGTGCCAGCAGCCCGAGGGTCGCCGGGGAGCTGTTTTTT.

This clone occurred once. The chain combines TRBV5-4 with TRBJ2-7, with a weak D call TRBD2 (6 bases). The CDR3 sequence is 15 residues long. CDR1 is SGHNT, CDR2 YYREEE, per germline (reference sequence). V dropped 4 bases and J dropped 3 bases, with 17 bases sitting between them. The CDR3 DNA follows: TGTGCCAGCAGCGGCGGGCCGGGAGCAGACTACGAGCAGTACTTC. Residues: CASSGGPGADYEQYF.

J is TRBJ2-3 and V is TRBV5-1; D may be TRBD2 (5 bases). V lost 3 bases and J 3 bases, leaving 8 bases between the germline ends. CDR3 size: 13 residues. Germline CDR1 is SGHRS and CDR2 is YFSETQ. This CDR3 is CASSYGETDTQYF. The CDR3, as DNA: TGCGCCAGCAGCTACGGGGAGACAGATACGCAGTATTTT.

The CDR3 DNA reads as TGCGCCAGCAGCTTGCGGGAACTGGCCTCTGGGGCCAACGTCCTGACTTTC. Encoded protein: CASSLRELASGANVLTF. V and J are TRBV5-1 and TRBJ2-6; a possible D gene is TRBD2 (5 bases). The CDR3 spans 17 residues. Germline CDR1 reads SGHRS; CDR2 reads YFSETQ. The V end lost 1 base, the J end lost 0 bases, and 11 bases lay between the germline ends. The full variable domain, in which reference TRBV5-1 and TRBJ2-6 provide the parts outside the CDR3, is KAGVTQTPRYLIKTRGQQVTLSCSPISGHRSVSWYQQTPGQGLQFLFEYFSETQRNKGNFPGRFSGRQFSNSRSEMNVSTLELGDSALYLCASSLRELASGANVLTFGAGSRLTVL.

The chain recombines TRBV4-2 with TRBJ2-3, with 13 bases identical to TRBD2. V shed 0 bases and J 3 bases; nucleotides not matched to a gene: 3. The germline V gene has CDR1 LGHNA and CDR2 YNFKEQ. The length of the CDR3 is 17 residues. The CDR3 region is CASSQDPGLAGTDTQYF. The DNA of the CDR3 is TGTGCCAGCAGCCAAGATCCGGGACTAGCGGGGACAGATACGCAGTATTTT.

The chain couples TRBV4-1 to TRBJ1-4, with D perhaps TRBD1 (5 bases). Germline V CDR1 and CDR2: MGHRA, YSYEKL. Trimming cost V 2 bases and J 2 bases, with 15 bases left between them. This CDR3 contains 17 residues. The CDR3 nucleotides read TGCGCCAGCAGCCAAAGGCAAGGGGTACTTACTAATGAAAAACTGTTTTTT. Its translation: CASSQRQGVLTNEKLFF.

The J gene is TRBJ2-7, the V gene TRBV5-1; TRBD1 aligns across 11 bases. CDR1 SGHRS and CDR2 YFSETQ come from the germline V gene. The trim removed 4 bases at V and 4 bases at J, leaving 7 bases unmatched. This CDR3 has 15 residues. The CDR3 sequence is CASSIGQGAPYEQYF. In DNA, the CDR3 is TGCGCCAGCAGCATCGGACAGGGGGCGCCGTACGAGCAGTACTTC.

The gene calls are TRBV10-3 and TRBJ2-7; 14 positions agree with TRBD2. Per the germline V gene, CDR1 is ENHRY and CDR2 is SYGVKD. The ends lost 5 bases at V and 4 bases at J; junction bases unmatched: 4. This CDR3 region has 15 residues. CDR3 region: CAISSWTSGGYEQYF. The CDR3 DNA reads TGTGCCATCAGTTCCTGGACTAGCGGGGGGTACGAGCAGTACTTC.

The chain is built from TRBV15 and TRBJ2-3; TRBD2 matches at 7 bases. The trim removed 5 bases at V and 2 bases at J, leaving 19 bases unmatched. CDR3 length: 19 amino acids. Germline V gene sequence: CDR1 LNHNV, CDR2 YYDKDF (reference sequence). CDR3 sequence: CATSFRTEGASGLTDTQYF. In DNA form, the CDR3 reads TGTGCCACCAGCTTCCGAACGGAGGGCGCTAGCGGCCTCACAGATACGCAGTATTTT.

This chain joins TRBV21-1 and TRBJ2-7; TRBD2 reflects the table's D call only, with no check against the DNA. TRBV21-1 is a pseudogene locus. The CDR3 length is 17 residues. The CDR3 loop is CASSKVKCSGDYYEQYF. The CDR3 DNA reads TGTGCCAGCAGCAAAGTTAAGTGTAGCGGGGATTACTACGAGCAGTACTTC.